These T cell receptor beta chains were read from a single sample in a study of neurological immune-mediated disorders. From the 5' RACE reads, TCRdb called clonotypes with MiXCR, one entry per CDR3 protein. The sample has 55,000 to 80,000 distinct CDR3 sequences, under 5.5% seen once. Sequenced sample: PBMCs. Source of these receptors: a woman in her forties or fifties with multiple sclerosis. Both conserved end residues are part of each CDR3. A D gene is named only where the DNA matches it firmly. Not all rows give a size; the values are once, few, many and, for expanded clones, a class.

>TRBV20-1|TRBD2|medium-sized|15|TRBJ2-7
TGCAGTGCTAGGGCTGGGACTAGCGACGCCTACGAGCAGTACTTC
CSARAGTSDAYEQYF
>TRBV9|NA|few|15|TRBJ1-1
TGTGCCAGCAGCGTGATACCGGGAACGAGCACTGAAGCTTTCTTT
CASSVIPGTSTEAFF
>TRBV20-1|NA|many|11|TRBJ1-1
TGCAGTGCTAGAGACGGGACTGAAGCTTTCTTT
CSARDGTEAFF
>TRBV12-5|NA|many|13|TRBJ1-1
TGTGCTAGTGGTTTGACCAGGGCTACTGAAGCTTTCTTT
CASGLTRATEAFF
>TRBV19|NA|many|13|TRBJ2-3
TGTGCCAGTAGGAACAGGGAGGGAGATACGCAGTATTTT
CASRNREGDTQYF
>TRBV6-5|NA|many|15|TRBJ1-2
TGTGCCAGCAGTCGATACGGGCAGGGGATCAATGGCTACACCTTC
CASSRYGQGINGYTF
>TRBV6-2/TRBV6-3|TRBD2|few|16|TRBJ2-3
TGTGCCAGCAGTTACTCCGGACTAGCGGGCGCAGATACGCAGTATTTT
CASSYSGLAGADTQYF
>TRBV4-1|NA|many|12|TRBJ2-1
TGCGCCAGCAGCCAAGATGGCGATGAGCAGTTCTTC
CASSQDGDEQFF
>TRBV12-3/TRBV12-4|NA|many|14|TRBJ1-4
TGTGCCAGCAGTTTAGCGACCTTGGGTGAAAAACTGTTTTTT
CASSLATLGEKLFF
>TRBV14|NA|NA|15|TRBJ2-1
TGTGCCAGCAGCCAAGAATTGGGACAACCTCAGGGGCAGTTCTTC
CASSQELGQPQGQFF
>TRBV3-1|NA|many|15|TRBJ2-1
TGTGCCAGCAGCACTGCCGGGGGGCCGAAGGGGGAGCAGTTCTTC
CASSTAGGPKGEQFF
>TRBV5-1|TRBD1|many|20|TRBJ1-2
TGCGCCAGCAGCTTCCCGGGCCCGCAAATGACAGGGAGGATCCACTATGGCTACACCTTC
CASSFPGPQMTGRIHYGYTF
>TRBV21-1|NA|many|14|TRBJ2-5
TGTGCCAGCAGCAAACCCACAGGGGTAGAGACCCAGTACTTC
CASSKPTGVETQYF
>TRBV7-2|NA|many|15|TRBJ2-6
TGTGCCAGCAGGGGGGGGCCCTCTGGGGCCAACGTCCTGACTTTC
CASRGGPSGANVLTF
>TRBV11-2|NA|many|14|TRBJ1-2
TGTGCCAGCAGCCTAGACACAGGGATCTATGGCTACACCTTC
CASSLDTGIYGYTF
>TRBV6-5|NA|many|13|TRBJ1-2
TGTGCCAGCAGTACGGTGGGGAACTATGGCTACACCTTC
CASSTVGNYGYTF
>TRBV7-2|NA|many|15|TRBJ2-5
TGTGCCAGCTCTCTCGGCGCAGCACTCCAAGAGACCCAGTACTTC
CASSLGAALQETQYF
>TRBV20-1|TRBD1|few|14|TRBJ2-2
TGCAGTGTTAGCAGGACAGGGGTCACCGGGGAGCTGTTTTTT
CSVSRTGVTGELFF
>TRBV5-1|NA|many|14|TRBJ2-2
TGCGCCAGCAGCTTAGGCTTGAACACCGGGGAGCTGTTTTTT
CASSLGLNTGELFF
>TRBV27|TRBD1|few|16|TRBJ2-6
TGTGCCAGCAGTTCTCGACAGGGGACCGGGGCCAACGTCCTGACTTTC
CASSSRQGTGANVLTF
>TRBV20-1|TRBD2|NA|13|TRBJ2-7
TGCAGTGTCCCTCGGGCGGGGGGCTACGAGCAGTACTTC
CSVPRAGGYEQYF
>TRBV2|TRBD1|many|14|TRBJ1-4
TGTGCCAGCAGTGATGGGACAGGGAGTGAAAAACTGTTTTTT
CASSDGTGSEKLFF
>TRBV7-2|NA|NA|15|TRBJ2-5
TGTGCCAGCAACTATGCCCCGGGGGGCGAAAAGACCCAGTACTTC
CASNYAPGGEKTQYF
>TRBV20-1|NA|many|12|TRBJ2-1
TGCAGTGCTGGATTTGGACCTAATGAGCAGTTCTTC
CSAGFGPNEQFF
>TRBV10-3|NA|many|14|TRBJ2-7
TGTGCCATCAGTGAAGGGCTAGTTGGCTACGAGCAGTACTTC
CAISEGLVGYEQYF
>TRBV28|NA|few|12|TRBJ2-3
TGTGCCACCCGGGGTACCACAGATACGCAGTATTTT
CATRGTTDTQYF
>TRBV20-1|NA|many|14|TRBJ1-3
TGCAGTGCTAGATCTTTAAGCTCTGGAAACACCATATATTTT
CSARSLSSGNTIYF
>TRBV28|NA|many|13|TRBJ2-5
TGTGCCAGCAGTTTCTCCCTCGAAGAGACCCAGTACTTC
CASSFSLEETQYF
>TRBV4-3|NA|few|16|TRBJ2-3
TGCGCCAGCAGCCTCGAAGGGGCGGGGATCGCAGATACGCAGTATTTT
CASSLEGAGIADTQYF
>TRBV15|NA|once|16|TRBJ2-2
TGTGCCACCAGCAGAGCTAGGGACGCAAACACCGGGGAGCTGTTTTTT
CATSRARDANTGELFF
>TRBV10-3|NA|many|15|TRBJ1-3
TGTGCCATCAGTGAGTCGGATGGATCTGGAAACACCATATATTTT
CAISESDGSGNTIYF
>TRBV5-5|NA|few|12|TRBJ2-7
TGTGCCAGCAGCTTGGCGGAGTACGAGCAGTACTTC
CASSLAEYEQYF
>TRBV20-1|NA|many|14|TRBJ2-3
TGCAGTGCTAGGTCAGGGGTAAGCACAGATACGCAGTATTTT
CSARSGVSTDTQYF
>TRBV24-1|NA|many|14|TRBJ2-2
TGTGCCACCAGTGATGTGTATGACACCGGGGAGCTGTTTTTT
CATSDVYDTGELFF
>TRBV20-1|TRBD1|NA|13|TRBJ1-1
TGCAGTGCTACTTTCGACAGGGACACTGAAGCTTTCTTT
CSATFDRDTEAFF